The clone carrying this TCR beta chain came up many times. Its antigen is not known. Combining iRepertoire HTBI primers with Arm-PCR of CDR3 regions, the authors built TCR beta libraries. TCRdb re-called the multiplex PCR reads with MiXCR, one entry per CDR3 protein. The repertoire holds roughly 350,000 distinct CDR3 sequences, with 16% as singletons. The data originate from a study of regulatory T cells in long-lasting Graves disease. The time point is: newly diagnosed GD, antithyroid drugs for less than 3 months. PBMC-derived RNA was used for the TCR library. Trimming left V 4 bases short and J 4 bases short, with 13 bases between. This CDR3 is built from 14 residues. Per the germline V gene, CDR1 is LGHDT and CDR2 is YNNKEL (reference sequence). General study results and limits: A reduction in accuracy may have resulted from the small sample size. Persistent disease favored TRBV28, TRBJ1-2 and TRBJ2-5. More public clonotypes were shared by persistent patients (fewer than 3,000) than by new patients (roughly 930).

The sample also formed part of further work on T cells in Graves' hyperthyroidism and ophthalmopathy.

This TCR was sampled from a man aged 35 to 55 with Graves disease. This chain links TRBV3-1 with TRBJ1-2; possible D gene TRBD1, 6 bases. This material consisted of peripheral blood mononuclear cells (PBMCs), taken at new diagnosis, from a patient treated with antithyroid drugs. In DNA form, the CDR3 reads TGTGCCAGCAGCCCCCCGGGGGCGGTCTATGGCTACACCTTC. Its protein is CASSPPGAVYGYTF.